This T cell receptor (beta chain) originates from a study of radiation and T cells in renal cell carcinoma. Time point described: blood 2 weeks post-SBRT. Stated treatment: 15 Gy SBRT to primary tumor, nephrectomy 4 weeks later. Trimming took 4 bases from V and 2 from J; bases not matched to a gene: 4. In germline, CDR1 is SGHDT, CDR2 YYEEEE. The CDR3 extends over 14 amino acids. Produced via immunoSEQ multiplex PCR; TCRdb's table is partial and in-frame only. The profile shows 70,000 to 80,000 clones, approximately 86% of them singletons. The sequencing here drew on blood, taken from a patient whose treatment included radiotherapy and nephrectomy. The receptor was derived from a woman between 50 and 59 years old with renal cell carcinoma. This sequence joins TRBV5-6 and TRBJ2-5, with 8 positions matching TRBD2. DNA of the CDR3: TGTGCCAGCAGCCCCGGGGGGGGGCAAGAGACCCAGTACTTC. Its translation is CASSPGGGQETQYF.